Reported below is one T cell receptor beta chain. The antigen is not known. This specimen comes from a study of radiotherapy plus CTLA-4 blockade in lung cancer. General study findings and limits: An expansion of tumor-derived TCR clones occurred in blood after radiotherapy plus ipilimumab.

TCRdb keeps only in-frame clones here, not all; method: immunoSEQ multiplex PCR. Of over 80,000 clones detected, 83% appear once; the ten largest clones hold 0.65% to 1%. V was cut by 3 bases and J by 4 bases, with 10 bases left in between. The CDR3 loop spans 14 amino acids. Germline CDR1 is KGHSH and CDR2 is LQKENI. This chain links TRBV18 with TRBJ1-3; D remains ambiguous. This specimen consisted of peripheral blood, obtained from a patient treated with radiotherapy plus ipilimumab. The receptor's source is a human donor with non-small cell lung cancer who had stable disease on radiotherapy plus ipilimumab. The CDR3 DNA is TGTGCCAGCTCACCGAAGGGATCAGGAAACACCATATATTTT. Translating gives CASSPKGSGNTIYF.